These T cell receptor beta chains were read from a single sample in a study of T-cell memory formation after mild COVID-19. TCRdb analysed the 5' RACE reads with MiXCR anew, one entry per CDR3 protein. The sample has about 350,000 distinct CDR3 sequences; 12% to 15% are singletons. The sequenced sample was PBMCs or a T cell subset sorted from them (not recorded which). Receptors were obtained from a man aged 18-30 years who had mild COVID-19 (a few samples of this study predate the infection). Cell type and time point are not known. Both conserved end residues are part of each CDR3. A D gene is named only where the DNA matches it firmly.

d_gene,j_gene,v_gene,CDR3aa
-,TRBJ2-7,TRBV2,CASSLLGPLYEQYF
-,TRBJ1-1,TRBV7-2,CASSLQLDDPRAFF
-,TRBJ2-2,TRBV5-1,CASSPNYGELFF
-,TRBJ2-5,TRBV12-3/TRBV12-4,CASSPLRQETQYF
TRBD2,TRBJ2-1,TRBV9,CASSVGGVNEQFF
TRBD1,TRBJ2-7,TRBV7-2,CASSLGAGGFYEQYF
-,TRBJ1-2,TRBV27,CASSLVAGFGYTF
-,TRBJ1-6,TRBV5-5,CASSPGTWDSPLHF
-,TRBJ2-5,TRBV6-6,CASGGAGKTQYF
-,TRBJ1-3,TRBV12-3/TRBV12-4,CASRLLGQGSGNTIYF
-,TRBJ1-1,TRBV6-5,CASSYSFQGGNTEAFF
-,TRBJ2-2,TRBV12-5,CASGSGITGELFF
-,TRBJ2-5,TRBV7-2,CASSRDPEETQYF
-,TRBJ2-7,TRBV5-1,CASSLAGRVTYEQYF
TRBD1,TRBJ2-1,TRBV12-3/TRBV12-4,CASSQDRAGEQFF
-,TRBJ1-5,TRBV7-9,CASSTSEGDQPQHF
-,TRBJ1-5,TRBV7-8,CASSLSLGLNQPQHF
-,TRBJ2-3,TRBV5-6,CASTTRSVYSTDTQYF
-,TRBJ1-5,TRBV6-2/TRBV6-3,CASSRHRVSNQPQHF
-,TRBJ2-3,TRBV19,CASSPSGATDTQYF
TRBD1,TRBJ2-7,TRBV20-1,CSAGIEMNRGYEQYF
TRBD1,TRBJ1-6,TRBV7-2,CASSLVLTGLISPLHF
-,TRBJ2-3,TRBV2,CASHEGSDTQYF